In its sample, the clone carrying this T cell receptor (beta chain) was seen a few times. No antigen is known for it. The data stem from a study of T-cell reconstitution after alpha-beta-depleted transplantation in children. Study results and caveats: Several hundred expanded graft clones reportedly supplied alpha-beta T cells about two months after transplant. Surviving recipient T cells and thymic progenitors underlay high day-60 TCRbeta diversity in some patients. Most T-cell counts and diversity one year after the transplant came from T cells that were newly produced.

CDR1 and CDR2 (germline): MGHRA, YSYEKL. Losses at the gene ends were 1 base for V and 7 bases for J; bases not matched to a gene: 13. There are 17 residues in the CDR3. This sample's TCRbeta library carried unique molecular identifier barcodes. TCRdb ran MiXCR on the PCR reads and lists one entry per CDR3 protein. The sample records 65,000 to 70,000 distinct CDR3 sequences, over 4.5% being singletons. This sample comprised PBMCs, mostly from graft donor cells, obtained 180 days after TCRalphabeta/CD19-depleted stem cell transplant. The V gene is TRBV4-1, the J gene TRBJ2-1; 7 bases agree with TRBD2. The receptor was derived from a boy under three years old who had a stem cell transplant for acute myeloid leukemia, so the T cells may come from the graft donor. CDR3 residues: CASSQGGSGALRNEQFF. The CDR3, as DNA: TGCGCCAGCAGCCAAGGAGGGAGCGGGGCTTTGAGGAATGAGCAGTTCTTC.